This T cell receptor beta chain originates from a study of blood T cell repertoires in COVID-19. Across the whole study: The origin of the acute and convalescent COVID-19 samples was the United States, Italy and Spain. In each case, the material was cDNA or gDNA derived from T cells, B-cell-depleted T cells, or PBMCs.

Authors' processing steps: Reference gene primer amplification gave nucleated cell count estimates. Method: immunoSEQ multiplex PCR; TCRdb's copy keeps in-frame clones and lacks some. V and J calls plus clone size are reproduced from that table; the DNA served to infer D and trimming. The repertoire holds 35,000 to 55,000 clones, roughly nine tenths seen once, with 19% in the top ten. The CDR3 contains 15 residues. Germline V gene lookup returns CDR1 SGHRS and CDR2 YFSETQ. V gave up 1 base and J gave up 2 bases; unmatched junction bases: 2. Sequencing was performed on peripheral blood. The receptor comes from a man between 65 and 85 years old with active COVID-19. This chain uses TRBV5-1 with TRBJ1-4; 7 nucleotides match TRBD1. CDR3 nucleotide sequence: TGCGCCAGCAGCTTGATGACAGGGACTAATGAAAAACTGTTTTTT. Encoded protein: CASSLMTGTNEKLFF.